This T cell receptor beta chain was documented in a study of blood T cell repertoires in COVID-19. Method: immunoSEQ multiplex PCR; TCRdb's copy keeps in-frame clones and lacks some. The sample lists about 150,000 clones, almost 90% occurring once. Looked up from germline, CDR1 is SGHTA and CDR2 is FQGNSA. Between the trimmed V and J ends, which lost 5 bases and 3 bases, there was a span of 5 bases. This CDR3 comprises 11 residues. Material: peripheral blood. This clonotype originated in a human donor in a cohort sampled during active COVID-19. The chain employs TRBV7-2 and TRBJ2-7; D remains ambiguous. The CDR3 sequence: CASSGIYEQYF. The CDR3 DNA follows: TGTGCCAGCAGCGGCATCTACGAGCAGTACTTC.